The sequence of this T cell receptor beta chain was determined in a study of blood T cells in healthy people across ages. Alongside a J-beta primer mix, a sample-barcoded 5' primer served in a second PCR lasting roughly 7 to 11 cycles. Unique molecular identifiers of 12 random nucleotides labeled each cDNA. TCRdb processed the 5' RACE reads anew with MiXCR; each CDR3 protein has one entry. The data contain about 770,000 distinct CDR3 sequences, 40% to 50% of them singletons. Trimming took 6 bases from V and 5 from J; bases not matched to a gene: 8. Germline values: CDR1 MDHEN, CDR2 SYDVKM. The CDR3 covers 14 residues. Caucasian individuals from Russia who were healthy and aged about 6 to 100 acted as donors.

The chain recombines TRBV28 with TRBJ2-5, with TRBD2 identical over 8 bases. The TCR was taken from a man between 60 and 75 years old in good health. The sample consisted of blood. The CDR3 nucleotides are TGTGCCAGCAGCTCCGGGGGGGGCGAGGAGACCCAGTACTTC. It is translated as CASSSGGGEETQYF.